The subject of this entry is one T cell receptor (beta chain). The antigen is not known. Other DNA sequences in the same sample also yield this CDR3. In replicate PCRs of sorted subsets, about 190 ng DNA, approximately 30,000 T cell genomes, was used. Only in-frame clones appear in the TCRdb table, and some are missing; sequencing was by immunoSEQ multiplex PCR. The table lists about 2 million clones, 85% to 95% of them singletons. The data are from a study of shared clonotypes between healthy human individuals. Study-level points and caveats: The sampled material consisted only of blood, and tissue repertoires are likely to differ. Shared across a handful of donors were around 5% of the naive CD4 clonotypes.

The V end was cut by 0 bases, the J end by 2 bases, with 7 bases between. The CDR3 runs 14 residues. Germline V gene sequence: CDR1 ENHRY, CDR2 SYGVKD. The sequencing input was naive CD4+ T cells sorted from blood. This sample's subset: CD45RA+ positively selected. The rearrangement links TRBV10-3 to TRBJ1-2; weak D call: TRBD1 (5 bases). The clonotype originates from a young man in good health. The CDR3 nucleotides read TGTGCCATCAGTGAGTCGGGGCAGAACTATGGCTACACCTTC. Its translation is CAISESGQNYGYTF.